This T cell receptor beta chain is from a study of T cells in Graves' hyperthyroidism and ophthalmopathy. Whole-study findings and limits: Most thyroid clonotypes expanded above 0.001 were also detected in blood. In the analysis, a 13 V-J model separated ophthalmopathy from stable hyperthyroidism.

Uncontrolled infection, other autoimmune disease, pregnancy or lactation disqualified patients from enrolment. The length of the CDR3 is 15 residues. From germline, CDR1 is SNHLY and CDR2 FYNNEI. With V trimmed by 7 bases and J by 1 base, 8 bases remained unmatched. On this clonotype: The antigen is unknown.

Researchers took RNA transcripts and amplified the TCR beta CDR3 regions from them. The primer set for the first-round RT-PCR of the TCR CDR3 was HTBI. In TCRdb, the multiplex PCR reads were re-called with MiXCR into one record per CDR3 protein. The table lists 480,000 or so distinct CDR3 sequences, 46% of them singletons. The TCR sequence derives from an adult woman with Graves' disease, either hyperthyroidism or ophthalmopathy (not recorded which). This chain connects TRBV2 to TRBJ2-5; 8 bases agree with TRBD2. Sequencing input: peripheral blood or thyroid tissue (not recorded which). The CDR3: CASTRVAGSQETQYF. The DNA for the CDR3 is TGTGCCAGCACGAGGGTAGCGGGATCCCAAGAGACCCAGTACTTC.